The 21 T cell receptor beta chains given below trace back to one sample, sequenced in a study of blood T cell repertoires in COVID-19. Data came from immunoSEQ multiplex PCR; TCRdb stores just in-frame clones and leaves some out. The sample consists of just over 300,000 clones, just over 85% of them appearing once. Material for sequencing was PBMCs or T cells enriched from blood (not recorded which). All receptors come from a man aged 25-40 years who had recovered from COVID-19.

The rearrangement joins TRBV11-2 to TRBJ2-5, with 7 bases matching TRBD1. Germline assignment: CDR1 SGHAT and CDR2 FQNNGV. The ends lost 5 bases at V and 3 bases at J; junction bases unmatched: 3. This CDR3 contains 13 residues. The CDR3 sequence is CASSGTDEETQYF. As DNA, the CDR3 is TGTGCCAGCAGCGGGACAGATGAAGAGACCCAGTACTTC.

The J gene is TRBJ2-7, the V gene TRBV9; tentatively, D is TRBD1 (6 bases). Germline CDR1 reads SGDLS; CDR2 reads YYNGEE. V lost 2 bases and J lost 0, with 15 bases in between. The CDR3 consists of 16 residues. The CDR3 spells CASSVEDSPISYEQYF. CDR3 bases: TGTGCCAGCAGCGTTGAGGACAGCCCAATCTCCTACGAGCAGTACTTC.

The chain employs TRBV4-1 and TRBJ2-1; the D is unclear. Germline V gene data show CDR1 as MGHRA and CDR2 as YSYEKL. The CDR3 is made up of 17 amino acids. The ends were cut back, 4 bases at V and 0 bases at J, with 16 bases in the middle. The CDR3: CASSLTPGGSSYNEQFF. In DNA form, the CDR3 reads TGCGCCAGCAGCCTTACCCCAGGTGGTAGCTCCTACAATGAGCAGTTCTTC.

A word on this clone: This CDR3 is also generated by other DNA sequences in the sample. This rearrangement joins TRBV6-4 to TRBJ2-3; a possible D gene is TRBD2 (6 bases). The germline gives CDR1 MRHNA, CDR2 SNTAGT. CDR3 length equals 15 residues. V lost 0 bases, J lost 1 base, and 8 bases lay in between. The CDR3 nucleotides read TGTGCCAGCAGTGACTCGGGCGGGGGCACAGATACGCAGTATTTT. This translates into CASSDSGGGTDTQYF.

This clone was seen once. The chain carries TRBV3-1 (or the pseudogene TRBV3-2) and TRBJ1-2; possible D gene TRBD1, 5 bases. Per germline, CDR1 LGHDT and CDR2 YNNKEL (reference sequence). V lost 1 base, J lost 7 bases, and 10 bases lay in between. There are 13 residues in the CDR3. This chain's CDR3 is CASSQGREGGYTF. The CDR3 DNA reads TGTGCCAGCAGCCAAGGCAGGGAGGGTGGCTACACCTTC.

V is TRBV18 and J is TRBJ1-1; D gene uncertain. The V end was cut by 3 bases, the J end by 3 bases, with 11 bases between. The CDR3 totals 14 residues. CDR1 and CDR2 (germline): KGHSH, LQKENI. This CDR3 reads CASSPLHRDTEAFF. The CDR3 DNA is TGTGCCAGCTCACCGCTACACCGGGACACTGAAGCTTTCTTT.

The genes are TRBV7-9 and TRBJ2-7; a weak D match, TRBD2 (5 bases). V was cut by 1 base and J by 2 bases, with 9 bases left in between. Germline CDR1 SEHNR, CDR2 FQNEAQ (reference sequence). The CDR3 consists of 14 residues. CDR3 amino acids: CASSLGQTTYEQYF. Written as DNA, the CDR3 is TGTGCCAGCAGCTTAGGGCAGACTACCTACGAGCAGTACTTC.

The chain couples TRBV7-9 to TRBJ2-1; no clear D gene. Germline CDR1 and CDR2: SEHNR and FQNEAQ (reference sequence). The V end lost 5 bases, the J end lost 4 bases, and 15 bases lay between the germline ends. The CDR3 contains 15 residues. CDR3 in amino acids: CASSPTESPYNEQFF. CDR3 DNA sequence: TGTGCCAGCAGCCCCACAGAGAGTCCGTACAATGAGCAGTTCTTC.

In nucleotides, the CDR3 is TGTGCCAGCAGCTTAGGAGTGCTAGCGGGGACCCCCGGAGATACGCAGTATTTT. Translated, it gives CASSLGVLAGTPGDTQYF. The chain employs TRBV7-2 and TRBJ2-3; TRBD2 agrees at 9 bases. The CDR3 runs to 18 residues. Per germline, CDR1 SGHTA and CDR2 FQGNSA. V shed 1 base, J shed 5 bases, and the junction held 13 bases outside the gene matches.

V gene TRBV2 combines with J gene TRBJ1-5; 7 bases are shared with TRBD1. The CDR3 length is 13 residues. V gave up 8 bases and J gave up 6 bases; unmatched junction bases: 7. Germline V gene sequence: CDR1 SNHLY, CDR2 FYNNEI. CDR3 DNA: TGTGCCAGCGAAAGGGGGCCTGCTCAGCCCCAGCATTTT. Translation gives CASERGPAQPQHF.

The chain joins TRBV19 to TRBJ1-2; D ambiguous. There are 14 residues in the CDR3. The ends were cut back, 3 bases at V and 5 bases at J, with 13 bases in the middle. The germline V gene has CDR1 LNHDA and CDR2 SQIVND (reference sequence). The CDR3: CASSIRGIGYGYTF. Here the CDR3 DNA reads TGTGCCAGTAGTATTAGAGGGATTGGTTATGGCTACACCTTC.

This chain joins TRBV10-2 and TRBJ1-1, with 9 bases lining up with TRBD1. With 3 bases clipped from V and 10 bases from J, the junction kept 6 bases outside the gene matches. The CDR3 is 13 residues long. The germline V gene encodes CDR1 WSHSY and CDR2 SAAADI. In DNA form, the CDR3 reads TGCGCCAGCAGTGATACAGGGGGCGGTTTAGCTTTCTTT. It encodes CASSDTGGGLAFF.

As DNA, the CDR3 is TGTGCCAGCAGCTTAGGCGGGACGGGGGAACAAGAGACCCAGTACTTC. The encoded protein is CASSLGGTGEQETQYF. The chain combines TRBV11-3 with TRBJ2-5, with D perhaps matching TRBD2 (6 bases). The germline V gene has CDR1 SGHNT and CDR2 YENEEA. The CDR3 is 16 residues long. V lost 1 base and J lost 2, with 14 bases in between.

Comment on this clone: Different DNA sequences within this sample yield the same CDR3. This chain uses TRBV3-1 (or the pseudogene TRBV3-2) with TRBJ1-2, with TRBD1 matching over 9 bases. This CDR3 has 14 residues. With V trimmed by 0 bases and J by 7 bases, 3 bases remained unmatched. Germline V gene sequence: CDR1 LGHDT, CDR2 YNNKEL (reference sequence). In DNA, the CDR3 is TGTGCCAGCAGCCAAGACCGACAGGGGGGTGGCTACACCTTC. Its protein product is CASSQDRQGGGYTF.

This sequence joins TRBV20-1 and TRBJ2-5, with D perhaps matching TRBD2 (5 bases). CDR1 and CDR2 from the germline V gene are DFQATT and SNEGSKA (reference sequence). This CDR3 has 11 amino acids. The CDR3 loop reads CRKDSQETQYF. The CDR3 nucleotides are TGCAGAAAGGACTCGCAAGAGACCCAGTACTTC.

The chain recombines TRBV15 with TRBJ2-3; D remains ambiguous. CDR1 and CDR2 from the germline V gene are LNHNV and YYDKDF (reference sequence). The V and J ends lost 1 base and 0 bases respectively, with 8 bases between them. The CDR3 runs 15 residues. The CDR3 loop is CATSRGGPSTDTQYF. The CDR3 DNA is TGTGCCACCAGCAGAGGTGGCCCCAGCACAGATACGCAGTATTTT.

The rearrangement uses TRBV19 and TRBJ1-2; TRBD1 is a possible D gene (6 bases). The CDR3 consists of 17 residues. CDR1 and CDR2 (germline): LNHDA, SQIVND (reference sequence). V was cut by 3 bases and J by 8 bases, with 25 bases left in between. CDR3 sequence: CASSIGAIFRQETGYTF. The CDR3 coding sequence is TGTGCCAGTAGTATCGGGGCGATTTTTCGACAGGAGACGGGCTACACCTTC.

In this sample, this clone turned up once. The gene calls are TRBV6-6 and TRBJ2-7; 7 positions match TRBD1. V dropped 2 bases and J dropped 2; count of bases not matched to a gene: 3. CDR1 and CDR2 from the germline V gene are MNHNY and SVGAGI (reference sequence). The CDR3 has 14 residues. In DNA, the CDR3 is TGTGCCAGCAGTTACCGGCAGGGGGCCTACGAGCAGTACTTC. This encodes CASSYRQGAYEQYF.

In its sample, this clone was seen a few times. DNA of the CDR3: TGTGCCAGCAGCTTGAACAGGGGAGTTAAACTGTTTTTT. This translates into CASSLNRGVKLFF. The V call is TRBV7-2, the J call TRBJ1-4, with 7 nucleotides matching TRBD1. V lost 3 bases, J lost 11 bases, and 6 bases stayed unmatched. Germline V gene data show CDR1 as SGHTA and CDR2 as FQGNSA. The CDR3 loop spans 13 amino acids.

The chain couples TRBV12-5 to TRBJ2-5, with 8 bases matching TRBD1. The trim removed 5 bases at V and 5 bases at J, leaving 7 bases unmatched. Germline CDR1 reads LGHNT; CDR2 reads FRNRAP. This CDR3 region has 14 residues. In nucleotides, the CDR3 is TGTGCTAGTGGTCCCGGACAGGGTAAGGAGACCCAGTACTTC. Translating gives CASGPGQGKETQYF.

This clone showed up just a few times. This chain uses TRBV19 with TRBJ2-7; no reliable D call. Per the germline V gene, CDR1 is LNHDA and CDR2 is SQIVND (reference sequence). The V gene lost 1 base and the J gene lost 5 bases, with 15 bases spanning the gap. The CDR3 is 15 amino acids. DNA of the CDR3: TGTGCCAGTAGTATAGGGCAGTCAAAACGGGACGAGCAGTACTTC. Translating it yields CASSIGQSKRDEQYF.